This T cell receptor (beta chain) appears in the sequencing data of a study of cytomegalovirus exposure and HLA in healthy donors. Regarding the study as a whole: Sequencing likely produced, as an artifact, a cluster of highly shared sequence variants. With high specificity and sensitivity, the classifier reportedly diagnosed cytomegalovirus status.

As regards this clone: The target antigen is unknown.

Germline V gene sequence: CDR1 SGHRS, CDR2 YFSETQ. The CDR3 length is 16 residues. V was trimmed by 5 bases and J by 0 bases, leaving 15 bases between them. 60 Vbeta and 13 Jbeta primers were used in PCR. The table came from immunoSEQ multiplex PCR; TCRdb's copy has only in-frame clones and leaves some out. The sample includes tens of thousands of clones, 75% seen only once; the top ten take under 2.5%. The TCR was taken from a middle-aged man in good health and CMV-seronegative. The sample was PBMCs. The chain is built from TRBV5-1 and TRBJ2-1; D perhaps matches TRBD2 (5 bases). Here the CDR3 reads CASSRSLAGSYNEQFF. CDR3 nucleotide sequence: TGCGCCAGCAGTAGATCTCTAGCCGGCTCCTACAATGAGCAGTTCTTC. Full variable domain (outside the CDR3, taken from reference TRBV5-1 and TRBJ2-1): KAGVTQTPRYLIKTRGQQVTLSCSPISGHRSVSWYQQTPGQGLQFLFEYFSETQRNKGNFPGRFSGRQFSNSRSEMNVSTLELGDSALYLCASSRSLAGSYNEQFFGPGTRLTVL.